This T cell receptor beta chain is drawn from a study of Ad26.COV2.S vaccination and SARS-CoV-2 variants. Only in-frame clones appear in the TCRdb table, and some are missing; sequencing was by immunoSEQ multiplex PCR. This sample carries approximately 300,000 clones, roughly 86% of them seen once, and the ten largest clones take more than 1.5%. The germline gives CDR1 SNHLY, CDR2 FYNNEI. The CDR3 contains 15 residues. With V trimmed by 7 bases and J by 4 bases, 9 bases remained unmatched. Documented treatment: 15 to 20 received Ad26.COV2.S at low or high dose, single or two shots; about 5 received placebo; per-sample allocation not given. All samples were drawn on day 63, counting from the first vaccine or placebo injection.

The material was peripheral blood, obtained in a trial of Ad26.COV2.S vaccine versus placebo. The J gene is TRBJ1-5, the V gene TRBV2; 8 nucleotides agree with TRBD1. The TCR originated in a person aged 18 to 65 who received the Ad26.COV2.S COVID-19 vaccine or a placebo. Here the CDR3 DNA reads TGTGCCAGCACTGACACAGGGGGTCCTAATCAGCCCCAGCATTTT. This encodes CASTDTGGPNQPQHF.